Described below is a single T cell receptor beta chain sequence and its context. The antigen is unknown. This sample stems from a study of T-cell memory formation after mild COVID-19. About the research overall: In these data, TCR clusters were largely donor specific. General study findings and limits: Day 15 to 85 contractors were CD4/CD8 balanced; later expanders leaned CD4+. Among clones peaking at day 37 in the second wave, SARS-CoV-2 specificity remained unconfirmed.

5'RACE with constant-segment primers yielded barcoded, UMI-tagged TCR alpha and TCR beta cDNA libraries. A single record per CDR3 protein comes from TCRdb applying MiXCR to the 5' RACE reads. The sample has over 350,000 distinct CDR3 sequences, 20% to 25% seen once. V lost 1 base, J lost 7 bases, and 10 bases lay in between. CDR3 length: 13 residues. Material: PBMCs or a T cell subset sorted from them (not recorded which). This sequence joins TRBV12-3 or TRBV12-4 and TRBJ2-5, with D tentatively TRBD2 (5 bases). The source of this sequence is an adult woman who had mild COVID-19 (a few samples of this study predate the infection). Cell type and time point are not known. In DNA form, the CDR3 reads TGTGCCAGCAGTTTAGTCGACCGGGGGACCCAGTACTTC. Protein product: CASSLVDRGTQYF.